These 31 T cell receptor beta chains came from one sample sequenced in a study of shared clonotypes between healthy human individuals. The assay was immunoSEQ multiplex PCR, and TCRdb's table has in-frame clones only and misses some. Among some 500,000 clones, less than 80% were seen once, and the ten largest hold less than 15%. Material for sequencing was PBMCs. These receptors originate from a woman in her thirties or forties in good health. Some clones in this sample may be carry-over from other donors' samples.

The chain uses TRBV19 and TRBJ2-6; TRBD2 is a possible D gene (5 bases). Germline lookup yields CDR1 LNHDA and CDR2 SQIVND (reference sequence). There are 15 residues in the CDR3. The germline V and J ends were trimmed by 5 bases and 0 bases, with 8 bases remaining between them. CDR3 amino acids: CASSPGNSGANVLTF. The CDR3 nucleotides are TGTGCCAGTAGTCCCGGGAACTCTGGGGCCAACGTCCTGACTTTC.

J is TRBJ2-1 and V is TRBV28; either TRBD1 or TRBD2 may supply D (5 bases each). CDR3 length: 15 residues. V was cut by 6 bases and J by 4 bases, with 16 bases left in between. Germline V gene sequence: CDR1 MDHEN, CDR2 SYDVKM. CDR3 protein: CASSLRQGEYNEQFF. CDR3 nucleotide sequence: TGTGCCAGCAGCCTTCGGCAGGGAGAGTACAATGAGCAGTTCTTC.

The CDR3 nucleotides are TGTGCCAGCAGCTTAGTCAGCTTGAATGAAAAACTGTTTTTT. Translation gives CASSLVSLNEKLFF. The chain joins TRBV11-2 to TRBJ1-4; unclear D gene. V shed 1 base and J shed 5 bases, with 8 bases lying between them. CDR3 size: 14 residues. CDR1 is SGHAT, CDR2 FQNNGV, per germline.

The V gene is TRBV6-5, the J gene TRBJ2-1, with D unclear. Between the trimmed V and J ends, which lost 6 bases and 4 bases, there was a span of 10 bases. The CDR3 loop spans 13 amino acids. Germline V gene data show CDR1 as MNHEY and CDR2 as SVGAGI. CDR3 DNA: TGTGCCAGCAGGGCGACTCGTTACAATGAGCAGTTCTTC. This codes for CASRATRYNEQFF.

V gene TRBV28 combines with J gene TRBJ2-7; D may correspond to TRBD1 or TRBD2 (5 bases each). This CDR3 comprises 14 residues. The germline V and J ends were trimmed by 5 bases and 6 bases, with 17 bases remaining between them. Germline CDR1 is MDHEN and CDR2 is SYDVKM. As DNA, the CDR3 is TGTGCCAGCAGTCCGCCGGGGACCGGGACCGAGCAGTACTTC. Protein sequence: CASSPPGTGTEQYF.

V is TRBV4-2 and J is TRBJ2-3; 8 nucleotides agree with TRBD2. The germline CDR1 and CDR2 sequences are LGHNA and YNFKEQ. The CDR3 runs 18 residues. V dropped 1 base and J dropped 1; count of bases not matched to a gene: 10. Here the CDR3 reads CASSQGFAAGVGTDTQYF. In DNA form, the CDR3 reads TGTGCCAGCAGCCAAGGGTTTGCAGCGGGAGTCGGCACAGATACGCAGTATTTT.

The V gene is TRBV2, the J gene TRBJ1-4, with 7 bases identical to TRBD1. The CDR3 consists of 16 residues. The germline V gene has CDR1 SNHLY and CDR2 FYNNEI. Germline trimming cut 3 bases from V and 3 bases from J; bases unmatched to any gene: 7. The CDR3 nucleotides read TGTGCCAGCAGTGACGCCAGGGGGTGGCCTAATGAAAAACTGTTTTTT. Translated, it gives CASSDARGWPNEKLFF.

The rearrangement links TRBV4-1 to TRBJ2-5; the match to TRBD2 covers 7 bases. After removal of 0 bases from V and 5 bases from J, the junction contained 6 bases not matched to a gene. The germline CDR1 and CDR2 sequences are MGHRA and YSYEKL. The CDR3 has 15 residues. The CDR3 here is CASSQDAGGGETQYF. CDR3 coding DNA: TGCGCCAGCAGCCAAGATGCCGGGGGAGGGGAGACCCAGTACTTC.

Comment on this clone: Other DNA sequences of this sample code for an identical CDR3. The chain is built from TRBV5-1 and TRBJ2-1, with 9 bases aligning to TRBD1. V lost 3 bases, J lost 4 bases, and 2 bases stayed unmatched. CDR1 and CDR2 (germline): SGHRS, YFSETQ. The CDR3 length is 14 residues. CDR3 sequence (DNA): TGCGCCAGCAGCTCCGGGACAGGGTACAATGAGCAGTTCTTC. Protein sequence: CASSSGTGYNEQFF.

J is TRBJ2-5 and V is TRBV11-3; 9 bases are a match to TRBD2. The CDR3 is 17 residues long. CDR1 is SGHNT, CDR2 YENEEA, per germline. The J segment lost 7 bases and the V segment lost 4 bases, leaving 16 bases of the junction unmatched. CDR3 bases: TGTGCCAGCAGCTCCCGGGATGTGGCGGGGGGACTAGCGACCCAGTACTTC. Translating it yields CASSSRDVAGGLATQYF.

The J gene is TRBJ2-7, the V gene TRBV10-3; TRBD1 is a possible D gene (5 bases). Germline V gene data show CDR1 as ENHRY and CDR2 as SYGVKD. The CDR3 length is 13 residues. Trimming removed 10 bases at V and 4 bases at J, with 17 bases between. The CDR3 sequence: CATRSAGLYEQYF. The CDR3 nucleotides read TGTGCCACCCGATCGGCAGGGCTTTACGAGCAGTACTTC.

This clone occurred a few times. V is TRBV29-1 and J is TRBJ1-1, with D unclear. Germline CDR1 is SQVTM and CDR2 is ANQGSEA. Trimming removed 3 bases at V and 4 bases at J, with 9 bases between. The CDR3 is 12 residues long. In nucleotides, the CDR3 is TGCAGCGTTGAGTTCCTATCCACTGAAGCTTTCTTT. As protein: CSVEFLSTEAFF.

The V and J genes are TRBV19 and TRBJ1-4, with D possibly TRBD1 on 5 matching bases. The CDR3 length is 14 residues. Germline CDR1 LNHDA, CDR2 SQIVND (reference sequence). Trimming left V 10 bases short and J 7 bases short, with 19 bases between. As DNA, the CDR3 is TGTGCCACCTCTCGGGACCCTGGAAGTGAAAAACTGTTTTTT. It specifies CATSRDPGSEKLFF.

The chain employs TRBV27 and TRBJ2-1, with unresolved D. Germline CDR1 is MNHEY and CDR2 is SMNVEV (reference sequence). The CDR3 sequence is 13 residues long. The germline V and J ends were trimmed by 2 bases and 6 bases, with 8 bases remaining between them. The CDR3 loop is CASSLNELNEQFF. The CDR3 DNA is TGTGCCAGCAGTTTAAACGAGCTCAATGAGCAGTTCTTC.

The sample holds one count of this clone. The genes are TRBV29-1 and TRBJ1-2, with D possibly matching TRBD1 (6 bases). The germline V and J ends were trimmed by 4 bases and 8 bases, with 17 bases remaining between them. Germline-derived CDR1 and CDR2 are SQVTM and ANQGSEA. The CDR3 is 13 residues long. CDR3 sequence reads: CSVGERVQGGYTF. For the CDR3, the DNA is TGCAGCGTTGGGGAGAGGGTCCAGGGGGGCTACACCTTC.

This clone was recorded only once. The chain uses TRBV15 and TRBJ2-6; TRBD1 aligns across 9 bases. This CDR3 is 16 amino acids long. J was trimmed by 0 bases and V by 11 bases; bases with no gene match: 8. In germline, CDR1 is LNHNV, CDR2 YYDKDF (reference sequence). In nucleotides, the CDR3 is TGTGCCGCGGGACAGGGAACTCCCTCTGGGGCCAACGTCCTGACTTTC. Translating gives CAAGQGTPSGANVLTF.

The rearrangement links TRBV4-1 to TRBJ2-7; D not certain. There are 18 residues in the CDR3. CDR1 MGHRA and CDR2 YSYEKL come from the germline V gene. V dropped 1 base and J dropped 0 bases, with 19 bases sitting between them. CDR3 DNA: TGCGCCAGCAGCCAAGTGGGAAGGGCGAGTTCTAACTCCTACGAGCAGTACTTC. Residues: CASSQVGRASSNSYEQYF.

The gene calls are TRBV5-3 and TRBJ1-4; perhaps TRBD1 as D (6 bases). TRBV5-3 is an open reading frame, and its role is uncertain. There are 13 residues in the CDR3. Trimming pared 8 bases from V and 5 bases from J, leaving 13 bases between. CDR3: CASRGGENEKLFF. CDR3 nucleotide sequence: TGTGCCAGCAGAGGGGGGGAGAATGAAAAACTGTTTTTT.

V gene TRBV28 combines with J gene TRBJ1-5; TRBD1 agrees at 8 bases. The CDR3 loop spans 17 amino acids. V was pared by 4 bases and J by 6 bases, with 14 bases of the junction left unmatched. Germline V CDR1 and CDR2: MDHEN, SYDVKM. Here the CDR3 reads CASSSQVGDRSLQPQHF. Here the CDR3 DNA reads TGTGCCAGCAGTTCCCAAGTTGGGGACAGGAGTCTTCAGCCCCAGCATTTT.

This clone was observed a few times. The V call is TRBV6-1, the J call TRBJ1-5; no definite D call. CDR1 MNHNS and CDR2 SASEGT come from the germline V gene. The CDR3 is made up of 14 amino acids. The V gene lost 3 bases and the J gene lost 7 bases, with 13 bases spanning the gap. CDR3 bases: TGTGCCAGCAGTGAGGGTTTTGAGGTACAGCCCCAGCATTTT. Protein product: CASSEGFEVQPQHF.

The J gene is TRBJ2-3, the V gene TRBV7-9; D remains unclear. Trimming removed 5 bases at V and 0 bases at J, with 12 bases between. Germline lookup yields CDR1 SEHNR and CDR2 FQNEAQ (reference sequence). The CDR3 length is 15 residues. CDR3 sequence (DNA): TGTGCCAGCAGCCAGTACAGAGCTAGCACAGATACGCAGTATTTT. This sequence encodes CASSQYRASTDTQYF.

The V and J genes are TRBV28 and TRBJ1-4; D might be TRBD1 (6 bases). Trimming removed 6 bases from V and 3 bases from J, with 14 bases in between. Germline V lookup: CDR1 MDHEN, CDR2 SYDVKM. The length of the CDR3 is 15 residues. CDR3 DNA sequence: TGTGCCAGCAGGGCTGCAGGGGATTCTAATGAAAAACTGTTTTTT. It translates to CASRAAGDSNEKLFF.

The rearrangement uses TRBV20-1 and TRBJ2-5; D unresolved. CDR1 DFQATT and CDR2 SNEGSKA come from the germline V gene (reference sequence). V was trimmed by 6 bases and J by 1 base, leaving 6 bases between them. CDR3 length equals 11 residues. The CDR3 here is CSAQVQETQYF. As DNA, the CDR3 is TGCAGTGCCCAAGTCCAAGAGACCCAGTACTTC.

V is TRBV12-5 and J is TRBJ2-5, with 7 bases aligning to TRBD2. This CDR3 is built from 13 residues. Unmatched junction bases numbered 1, after V lost 2 bases and J lost 4 bases. Per the germline V gene, CDR1 is LGHNT and CDR2 is FRNRAP. The CDR3 DNA sequence: TGTGCTAGTGGTTTGAGCGGGGTAGAGACCCAGTACTTC. Translating it yields CASGLSGVETQYF.

In the case of this clone: Other DNA sequences of this sample code for an identical CDR3. The chain uses TRBV20-1 and TRBJ2-1, with unresolved D. Germline V gene lookup returns CDR1 DFQATT and CDR2 SNEGSKA (reference sequence). The CDR3 sequence is 10 residues long. V was cut by 5 bases and J by 7 bases, with 6 bases left in between. CDR3 sequence (DNA): TGCAGTGCTCTAAGGAATGAGCAGTTCTTC. Translating gives CSALRNEQFF.

The chain combines TRBV2 with TRBJ2-1, with 8 bases fitting TRBD2. CDR1 is SNHLY and CDR2 is FYNNEI in the germline V gene. CDR3 length: 13 residues. The V and J ends lost 8 bases and 10 bases, in that order; junction bases with no gene match: 10. The CDR3 spells CASGAGAVSEQFF. DNA for the CDR3: TGTGCCAGCGGAGCGGGAGCTGTATCGGAGCAGTTCTTC.

This chain uses TRBV19 with TRBJ2-7; 7 nucleotides line up with TRBD2. This CDR3 contains 12 residues. Trimming at V came to 3 bases and at J to 6 bases, leaving 2 bases not matched to a gene. The germline gives CDR1 LNHDA, CDR2 SQIVND (reference sequence). The CDR3 nucleotides are TGTGCCAGTAGTATGCCGGGAGGCGAGCAGTACTTC. This gives the protein CASSMPGGEQYF.

The genes are TRBV30 and TRBJ1-2; the D gene is possibly TRBD1 (6 bases). This CDR3 is 12 amino acids long. V lost 3 bases to trimming and J lost 8 bases, with 13 bases between them. Germline assignment: CDR1 GTSNPN and CDR2 SVGIG (reference sequence). For the CDR3, the DNA is TGTGCCTGGAGATCAGGAGGGGGAGGCTACACCTTC. Translating gives CAWRSGGGGYTF.

V usage is TRBV28 and J usage is TRBJ1-2; D call uncertain. The CDR3 runs to 12 residues. The V and J ends lost 3 bases and 7 bases respectively, with 9 bases between them. Germline V lookup: CDR1 MDHEN, CDR2 SYDVKM. The CDR3 nucleotides read TGTGCCAGCAGTTTTCCAGGACGTGGCTACACCTTC. Amino acids: CASSFPGRGYTF.

The genes are TRBV7-8 and TRBJ2-1; 7 bases match TRBD2. Germline V gives CDR1 SGHVS, CDR2 FQNEAQ. Trimming removed 0 bases from V and 9 bases from J; junction bases left unmatched: 2. The CDR3 spans 13 residues. CDR3 DNA: TGTGCCAGCAGCTTAGCGGGAGGGCCTGAGCAGTTCTTC. Its translation is CASSLAGGPEQFF.

The genes are TRBV19 and TRBJ2-5; no reliable D call. The CDR3 extends over 13 amino acids. Germline V gene sequence: CDR1 LNHDA, CDR2 SQIVND (reference sequence). V lost 2 bases, J lost 5 bases, and 9 bases lay in between. This CDR3 reads CASSINLQETQYF. In DNA form, the CDR3 reads TGTGCCAGTAGTATAAATTTGCAGGAGACCCAGTACTTC.